Listed below are T cell receptor beta chains from one sample, sequenced in a study of T cell repertoires in cytomegalovirus infection. MiXCR was run by TCRdb on the reads, yielding one entry per CDR3 protein. The sample includes about 310,000 distinct CDR3 sequences, around a quarter of them seen just once. These receptors have no identified antigens. Specimen: cultured PBMCs, collected from culture after CMV antigen stimulation. Receptor source: a human donor in good health (CMV status not recorded). Some clones in this sample may be carry-over from other donors' samples. Each CDR3 is given with its conserved first and last residue. D genes are given only for firm matches. Clone size is stated in some rows and not others, as once, few, many or a class when expanded.

>many|TRBD2|TRBJ2-1|TRBV7-2
TGTGCCAGCAGCCAGGGCCCTAGCGGGAGTGGTCCCAATGAGCAGTTCTTC
CASSQGPSGSGPNEQFF
>NA|NA|TRBJ1-2|TRBV5-3
TGTGCCAGCAGGGACGGGACGGCGATCTATGGCTACACCTTC
CASRDGTAIYGYTF
>NA|NA|TRBJ1-2|TRBV10-3
TGTGCCATCAGTGATCTAAAGACGGTAAACTATGGCTACACCTTC
CAISDLKTVNYGYTF
>few|TRBD2|TRBJ2-2|TRBV28
TGTGCCAGCAGTCCCGGGACTAGCGGGAGTCGGGGGGAGCTGTTTTTT
CASSPGTSGSRGELFF
>NA|TRBD2|TRBJ2-1|TRBV18
TGTGCCAGCTCACCAATGGTCCTAAGTCCCCTAGCGGGGACGCGCAATGAGCAGTTCTTC
CASSPMVLSPLAGTRNEQFF
>few|NA|TRBJ2-2|TRBV29-1
TGCAGCGTTGACAAATCCGGGTTGGGTGGGGAGCTGTTTTTT
CSVDKSGLGGELFF
>NA|TRBD2|TRBJ2-5|TRBV5-6
TGTGCCAGCAGCTTGGTTCTAGCGGAACTACCCGGAGAGACCCAGTACTTC
CASSLVLAELPGETQYF
>NA|TRBD1|TRBJ2-2|TRBV27
TGTGCCAGCAGTCTCGGGACAGGCCCGAACACCGGGGAGCTGTTTTTT
CASSLGTGPNTGELFF
>many|NA|TRBJ2-2|TRBV27
TGTGCCAGCAGTCCCCGTGGTGGGGGTTGGAACACCGGGGAGCTGTTTTTT
CASSPRGGGWNTGELFF
>NA|NA|TRBJ2-4|TRBV20-1
TGCAGTGCTAGAGAGGGGGGAGGGGGAGCCAAAAACATTCAGTACTTC
CSAREGGGGAKNIQYF
>NA|TRBD1|TRBJ2-7|TRBV18
TGTGCCAGCTCAGAGACAGGGGCCAGCTCCTACGAGCAGTACTTC
CASSETGASSYEQYF
>few|TRBD2|TRBJ2-1|TRBV28
TGTGCCAGCAGTCCCAGCGGGAGGGCAAGAGATGAGCAGTTCTTC
CASSPSGRARDEQFF
>once|NA|TRBJ1-2|TRBV28
TGTGCCAGTACCGGGGTGAACAACTATGGCTACACCTTC
CASTGVNNYGYTF
>NA|NA|TRBJ2-5|TRBV6-2/TRBV6-3
TGTGCCAGCAGTCCGACAGGAGGACAAGAGACCCAGTACTTC
CASSPTGGQETQYF
>few|NA|TRBJ1-1|TRBV7-9
TGTGCCAGCAGCGCACACCCGGGAAAGAAGGACACTGAAGCTTTCTTT
CASSAHPGKKDTEAFF
>NA|NA|TRBJ1-1|TRBV6-2/TRBV6-3
TGTGCCAGCAGTTATCCACAGGGAGGAACCACTGAAGCTTTCTTT
CASSYPQGGTTEAFF
>many|NA|TRBJ1-5|TRBV7-9
TGTGCCAGCAGCTTATCCAGGGAAGATCAGCCCCAGCATTTT
CASSLSREDQPQHF
>few|NA|TRBJ1-5|TRBV19
TGTGCCAGTAGTATAGTTGTAGACAGGCTTCTTCAGCCCCAGCATTTT
CASSIVVDRLLQPQHF
>NA|NA|TRBJ2-2|TRBV29-1
TGCAGCGTTGAAGTACGAAGCGAACGACCAACCGGGGAGCTGTTTTTT
CSVEVRSERPTGELFF
>NA|NA|TRBJ1-5|TRBV12-3/TRBV12-4
TGTGCCAGCAGTTTAAGTCTCGAGCAGCCCCAGCATTTT
CASSLSLEQPQHF
>many|NA|TRBJ2-3|TRBV7-2
TGTGCCAGCAGCCCGGAGGGGAGCACAGATACGCAGTATTTT
CASSPEGSTDTQYF
>NA|NA|TRBJ1-1|TRBV19
TGTGCCAGTAGGGACCCCTGGGGACCGCCGAACACTGAAGCTTTCTTT
CASRDPWGPPNTEAFF
>NA|NA|TRBJ2-5|TRBV20-1
TGCAGTGCTAGAGCCCTCTTCGGGGGCGCAGAGACCCAGTACTTC
CSARALFGGAETQYF
>NA|TRBD1|TRBJ2-1|TRBV6-2/TRBV6-3
TGTGCCAGCAGTCAGAGGGACAGACCTGAGCAGTTCTTC
CASSQRDRPEQFF
>few|NA|TRBJ1-4|TRBV28
TGTGCCAGCACAAGTTACGGTACTGAAAAACTGTTTTTT
CASTSYGTEKLFF
>NA|NA|TRBJ2-3|TRBV11-2
TGTGCCAGCAGCTTAAGGACAATCGATACGCAGTATTTT
CASSLRTIDTQYF
>NA|TRBD1|TRBJ1-5|TRBV7-9
TGTGCCAGCCAAGGACAGACAGGGGAGGGACAGCCCCAGCATTTT
CASQGQTGEGQPQHF
>NA|NA|TRBJ2-3|TRBV6-2/TRBV6-3
TGTGCCAGCAGTAAGGACCTCCGGATTTATACGCAGTATTTT
CASSKDLRIYTQYF
>NA|NA|TRBJ2-2|TRBV29-1
TGCAGCGTTGAAGATGAAATCCCCGGGGAGCTGTTTTTT
CSVEDEIPGELFF
>NA|TRBD1|TRBJ1-3|TRBV5-4
TGTGCCAGCAGTCAGGGACAGGGGAGAAACACCATATATTTT
CASSQGQGRNTIYF
>once|NA|TRBJ2-5|TRBV7-1
TGTGCCAGCAGCCAAGTCCACGTCCAAGAGACCCAGTACTTC
CASSQVHVQETQYF
>many|NA|TRBJ1-2|TRBV7-9
TGTGCCAGCAGCTTTCTACTCGAAACTTCGAATGGCTACACCTTC
CASSFLLETSNGYTF
>few|NA|TRBJ1-2|TRBV28
TGTGCCAGCAGGTCCACGGTCTATGGCTACACCTTC
CASRSTVYGYTF
>NA|TRBD2|TRBJ2-3|TRBV2
TGTGCCAGTTTTAGCGGGAGGGAAGATACGCAGTATTTT
CASFSGREDTQYF
>NA|NA|TRBJ2-1|TRBV15
TGTGCCACCAGCAGAGATCTCGGCAGCCTCTACAATGAGCAGTTCTTC
CATSRDLGSLYNEQFF
>NA|NA|TRBJ2-3|TRBV5-5
TGTGCCAGCAGCTTGGAAGGGGCGTGGACAGATACGCAGTATTTT
CASSLEGAWTDTQYF
>NA|TRBD2|TRBJ2-7|TRBV28
TGTGCCAGCAGTCCTAGCGGTATGAGCTCCTACGAGCAGTACTTC
CASSPSGMSSYEQYF
>NA|TRBD2|TRBJ2-1|TRBV7-6
TGTGCCAGCAACCCAACTAGCGACCTCAATGAGCAGTTCTTC
CASNPTSDLNEQFF
>NA|TRBD2|TRBJ2-3|TRBV27
TGTGCCAGCAGTTCCAGACTAGCGGGAGGGCCAAGAGATACGCAGTATTTT
CASSSRLAGGPRDTQYF
>few|NA|TRBJ1-5|TRBV9
TGTGCCAGCAGCGTAGAAGGGGCCGTCAATCAGCCCCAGCATTTT
CASSVEGAVNQPQHF
>many|TRBD1|TRBJ1-1|TRBV7-2
TGTGCCAGCAGCTTAAAGGGGGCCACTGAAGCTTTCTTT
CASSLKGATEAFF
>few|NA|TRBJ2-2|TRBV28
TGTGCCAGCTCGTTGAGGGGGCTAGCGGTCACCGGGGAGCTGTTTTTT
CASSLRGLAVTGELFF